The TCR beta chain under discussion was sequenced for a study of blood T cell repertoires in COVID-19. Study information: COVID-19 samples from acute and convalescent phases originated in the United States, Italy and Spain. PBMCs, B-cell-depleted T cells, or T cells were the source of the cDNA or gDNA that made up the material.

In the authors' workflow: Amplified reference gene primers provided the basis for estimating nucleated cell counts. Libraries were prepared by immunoSEQ multiplex PCR; TCRdb keeps only in-frame clonotypes and omits some of them. The D gene and trimming were derived from the DNA, and the V and J assignments and clone size from that table. The sample yields approximately 290,000 clones, about nine tenths seen once. This CDR3 has 13 residues. Trimming took 5 bases from V and 8 from J, leaving 15 bases between them. Per the germline V gene, CDR1 is LNHNV and CDR2 is YYDKDF (reference sequence). Seattle's enrolled individuals joined amid active infection and were then monitored longitudinally.

The receptor was isolated from a woman in her twenties or thirties with COVID-19, enrolled during active disease. The gene calls are TRBV15 and TRBJ1-2; a possible D gene is TRBD1 (6 bases). The sample comprised peripheral blood. The CDR3 reads CATSEALDRGYTF. The CDR3 DNA is TGTGCCACCAGCGAAGCACTGGACAGAGGCTACACCTTC.